These 12 T cell receptor beta chains were sequenced from one sample in a study of CD8 T cells in Susac syndrome. The RNA input was about 0.5 to 1 ug, and it was reverse transcribed with random hexamers. In TCRdb, the immunoSEQ multiplex PCR reads were re-called with MiXCR into one record per CDR3 protein. The sample consists of 180,000 or so distinct CDR3 sequences, roughly 96% of them appearing once. The source material was CD4+ T cells from PBMCs. These receptors were taken from a human donor with multiple sclerosis.

V gene TRBV20-1 combines with J gene TRBJ1-3; the D gene is possibly TRBD1 (5 bases). Between the trimmed V and J ends, which lost 3 bases and 0 bases, there was a span of 15 bases. Looked up from germline, CDR1 is DFQATT and CDR2 is SNEGSKA (reference sequence). The CDR3 runs 16 residues. The CDR3 nucleotides are TGCAGTGCTAGGGGAGACAGCCCCGACTCTGGAAACACCATATATTTT. It specifies CSARGDSPDSGNTIYF.

CDR3 residues: CASSLGPGDEQFF. In DNA, the CDR3 is TGTGCCAGCAGCCTTGGACCGGGCGATGAGCAGTTCTTC. V is TRBV9 and J is TRBJ2-1, with D uncertain. The CDR3 is made up of 13 amino acids. Germline-derived CDR1 and CDR2 are SGDLS and YYNGEE. Trimming removed 4 bases at V and 8 bases at J, with 13 bases between.

In its sample, this clonotype was seen a few times. The chain is built from TRBV25-1 and TRBJ2-5; 7 bases fit TRBD1. Losses at the gene ends were 9 bases for V and 2 bases for J; bases not matched to a gene: 6. The CDR3 runs 13 residues. CDR1 and CDR2 (germline): MGHDK, SYGVNS. CDR3 residues: CASRRQGQETQYF. CDR3 DNA: TGTGCCAGTCGACGACAGGGACAAGAGACCCAGTACTTC.

The gene calls are TRBV18 and TRBJ2-6; the D is unclear. The CDR3 runs to 16 residues. The germline CDR1 and CDR2 sequences are KGHSH and LQKENI. V was trimmed by 0 bases and J by 0 bases, leaving 6 bases between them. CDR3 sequence: CASSPPGVSGANVLTF. The CDR3 DNA reads as TGTGCCAGCTCACCACCGGGTGTCTCTGGGGCCAACGTCCTGACTTTC.

This sequence joins TRBV30 and TRBJ1-1; D gene unclear. V shed 4 bases and J shed 2 bases, with 2 bases lying between them. Germline CDR1 is GTSNPN and CDR2 is SVGIG (reference sequence). The CDR3 is 10 amino acids. CDR3 protein: CAWTNTEAFF. In DNA, the CDR3 is TGTGCCTGGACCAACACTGAAGCTTTCTTT.

The chain joins TRBV9 to TRBJ2-3, with D perhaps assigned TRBD1 or TRBD2 (5 bases each). Germline V lookup: CDR1 SGDLS, CDR2 YYNGEE. Trimming removed 3 bases at V and 2 bases at J, with 13 bases between. The CDR3 runs to 15 residues. The CDR3 is CASSALPGTTDTQYF. CDR3 DNA sequence: TGTGCCAGCAGCGCCCTCCCTGGGACCACAGATACGCAGTATTTT. Full variable domain (remainder filled in from reference TRBV9 and TRBJ2-3): DSGVTQTPKHLITATGQRVTLRCSPRSGDLSVYWYQQSLDQGLQFLIQYYNGEERAKGNILERFSAQQFPDLHSELNLSSLELGDSALYFCASSALPGTTDTQYFGPGTRLTVL.

CDR3 in amino acids: CASSPGAHTDTQYF. The DNA of the CDR3 is TGTGCCAGCAGCCCAGGGGCACACACAGATACGCAGTATTTT. The chain employs TRBV11-2 and TRBJ2-3, with TRBD1 as a possible D gene (6 bases). The V end was cut by 5 bases, the J end by 2 bases, with 11 bases between. The CDR3 has 14 amino acids. Germline assignment: CDR1 SGHAT and CDR2 FQNNGV.

The chain joins TRBV15 to TRBJ2-3; D unclear. The CDR3 is 13 amino acids. V was shortened by 1 base and J by 4 bases, with 6 bases between the two germline ends. The V gene's germline CDR1 is LNHNV and CDR2 YYDKDF (reference sequence). The DNA for the CDR3 is TGTGCCACCAGCAGAGGTTCCCCAGATACGCAGTATTTT. Protein sequence: CATSRGSPDTQYF.

The chain couples TRBV20-1 to TRBJ1-5, with D tentatively TRBD1 (5 bases). The CDR3 totals 12 residues. The V end lost 6 bases, the J end lost 9 bases, and 15 bases lay between the germline ends. Germline V lookup: CDR1 DFQATT, CDR2 SNEGSKA (reference sequence). CDR3 sequence (DNA): TGCAGTGCCAGAAGAGGGGATGGGCCCCAGCATTTT. Translation: CSARRGDGPQHF.

The chain employs TRBV30 and TRBJ2-3; no definite D call. Between the trimmed V and J ends, which lost 0 bases and 10 bases, there was a span of 11 bases. The CDR3 has 12 amino acids. Germline assignment: CDR1 GTSNPN and CDR2 SVGIG (reference sequence). Here the CDR3 DNA reads TGTGCCTGGAGTGTACTGGCCAGCGCGCAGTATTTT. Translating gives CAWSVLASAQYF.

J is TRBJ2-5 and V is TRBV18; a possible D gene is TRBD2 (6 bases). Trimming cost V 5 bases and J 5 bases, with 15 bases left between them. The CDR3 consists of 14 residues. Germline loops: CDR1 KGHSH, CDR2 LQKENI. The CDR3 coding sequence is TGTGCCAGCTCAGCCACCTCCCGGGGGGAGACCCAGTACTTC. It specifies CASSATSRGETQYF. The whole variable domain, remainder taken from reference TRBV18 and TRBJ2-5, is NAGVMQNPRHLVRRRGQEARLRCSPMKGHSHVYWYRQLPEEGLKFMVYLQKENIIDESGMPKERFSAEFPKEGPSILRIQQVVRGDSAAYFCASSATSRGETQYFGPGTRLLVL.

This chain connects TRBV30 to TRBJ1-1; possibly TRBD1 for D (6 bases). Germline values: CDR1 GTSNPN, CDR2 SVGIG (reference sequence). This CDR3 comprises 13 residues. V was pared by 3 bases and J by 0 bases, with 8 bases between. The CDR3 region is CAWRRTVNTEAFF. The CDR3 bases are TGTGCCTGGAGAAGGACAGTGAACACTGAAGCTTTCTTT. The full variable domain, in which reference TRBV30 and TRBJ1-1 provide the parts outside the CDR3, is SQTIHQWPATLVQPVGSPLSLECTVEGTSNPNLYWYRQAAGRGLQLLFYSVGIGQISSEVPQNLSASRPQDRQFILSSKKLLLSDSGFYLCAWRRTVNTEAFFGQGTRLTVV.